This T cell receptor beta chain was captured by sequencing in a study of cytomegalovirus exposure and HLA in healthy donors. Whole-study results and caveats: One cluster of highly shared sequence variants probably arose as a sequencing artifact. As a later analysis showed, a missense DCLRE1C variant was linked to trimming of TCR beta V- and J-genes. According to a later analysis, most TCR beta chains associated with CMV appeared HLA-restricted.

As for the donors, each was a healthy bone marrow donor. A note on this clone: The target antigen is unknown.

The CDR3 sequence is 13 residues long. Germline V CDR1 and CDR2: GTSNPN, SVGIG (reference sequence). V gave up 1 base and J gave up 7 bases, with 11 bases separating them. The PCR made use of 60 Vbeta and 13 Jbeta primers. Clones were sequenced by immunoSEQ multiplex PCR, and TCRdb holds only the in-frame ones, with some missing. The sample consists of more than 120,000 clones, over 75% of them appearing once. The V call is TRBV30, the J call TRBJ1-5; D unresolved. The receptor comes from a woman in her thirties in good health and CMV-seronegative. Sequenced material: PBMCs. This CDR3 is CAWSDRSRQPQHF. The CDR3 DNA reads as TGTGCCTGGAGTGACCGGTCAAGACAGCCCCAGCATTTT.